The 14 T cell receptor beta chains in this list originate from one sample, sequenced in a study of T cells in Graves' hyperthyroidism and ophthalmopathy. Authors of the study amplified TCR beta CDR3 regions from RNA transcripts. During a first-round RT-PCR of the TCR CDR3, the HTBI primer set was used. TCRdb recomputed calls from the multiplex PCR reads with MiXCR, one row per CDR3 protein. The sample shows some 420,000 distinct CDR3 sequences, around 15% of them seen only once. The source material was blood. The receptors originated from a woman under 30 with Graves' hyperthyroidism.

This clonotype has at least ten counts. The chain carries TRBV27 and TRBJ2-1; 8 bases are a match to TRBD1. Germline CDR1 MNHEY, CDR2 SMNVEV (reference sequence). V lost 6 bases to trimming and J lost 6 bases; unmatched junction nucleotides: 13. The CDR3 consists of 16 residues. CDR3 bases: TGTGCCAGCAGCTCACCGACCAACGACAGGGGCAATGAGCAGTTCTTC. As protein: CASSSPTNDRGNEQFF.

The rearrangement uses TRBV12-5 and TRBJ2-1, with TRBD2 matching 10 bases. From germline, CDR1 is LGHNT and CDR2 FRNRAP. This CDR3 contains 13 residues. The V and J ends lost 8 bases and 10 bases, in that order; junction bases with no gene match: 8. CDR3 sequence (DNA): TGTGCTAGTAGCCTAGCGGGAGTGGGGGAGCAGTTCTTC. Translation: CASSLAGVGEQFF.

This clonotype was seen at least ten times. This sequence joins TRBV10-3 and TRBJ2-5; D tentatively reads TRBD1 or TRBD2 (5 bases each). The CDR3 has 16 residues. Trimming left V 2 bases short and J 1 base short, with 14 bases between. The germline CDR1 and CDR2 sequences are ENHRY and SYGVKD. CDR3 sequence reads: CAISEMRGLFQETQYF. The CDR3 DNA reads TGTGCCATCAGTGAGATGAGGGGCCTTTTCCAAGAGACCCAGTACTTC.

The rearrangement uses TRBV12-3 or TRBV12-4 and TRBJ1-2, with D possibly matching TRBD1 (5 bases). This CDR3 is 15 amino acids long. Trimming left V 1 base short and J 0 bases short, with 9 bases between. CDR3 in amino acids: CASSLEGGANYGYTF. The CDR3 DNA sequence: TGTGCCAGCAGTTTAGAGGGAGGGGCTAACTATGGCTACACCTTC.

There are many counts of this clonotype. The chain carries TRBV28 and TRBJ2-7, with 10 positions matching TRBD2. CDR3 length equals 16 residues. Germline V gene lookup returns CDR1 MDHEN and CDR2 SYDVKM. J lost 4 bases, V lost 5 bases, and 11 bases had no gene match. The CDR3 DNA reads as TGTGCCAGCAGTCCTTTGGCTAGCGGGAGTAAGTACGAGCAGTACTTC. Protein: CASSPLASGSKYEQYF.

This clonotype was found many times. V gene TRBV28 combines with J gene TRBJ2-7; 10 bases fit TRBD1. Trimming at V came to 6 bases and at J to 7 bases, leaving 9 bases not matched to a gene. This CDR3 contains 14 residues. Germline lookup yields CDR1 MDHEN and CDR2 SYDVKM. The CDR3 DNA reads as TGTGCCAGCAGCCCGGGACAGGGGTGGGGAGAGCAGTACTTC. This codes for CASSPGQGWGEQYF.

This clonotype was seen only a few times. The chain carries TRBV6-1 and TRBJ1-3; 9 bases match TRBD1. The CDR3 extends over 15 amino acids. Germline CDR1 and CDR2: MNHNS and SASEGT. Losses at the gene ends were 6 bases for V and 2 bases for J; bases not matched to a gene: 5. The CDR3 region has the DNA TGTGCCAGCAGAATGGACAGGGGAGCTGGAAACACCATATATTTT. Residues: CASRMDRGAGNTIYF.

The table lists this clonotype with many counts. The V and J genes are TRBV7-2 and TRBJ1-4; D unclear. The germline CDR1 and CDR2 sequences are SGHTA and FQGNSA. V lost 0 bases and J lost 7, with 12 bases in between. The CDR3 has 15 residues. CDR3 amino acids: CASSLAIGKVEKLFF. In DNA, the CDR3 is TGTGCCAGCAGCTTAGCAATAGGGAAAGTTGAAAAACTGTTTTTT.

The rearrangement uses TRBV24-1 and TRBJ1-2; D gene uncertain. In germline, CDR1 is KGHDR, CDR2 SFDVKD. The CDR3 contains 12 residues. V dropped 1 base and J dropped 7 bases, with 6 bases sitting between them. CDR3: CATSDFKGGYTF. CDR3 coding DNA: TGTGCCACCAGTGATTTTAAGGGTGGCTACACCTTC.

This clonotype was observed many times. The V gene is TRBV18, the J gene TRBJ2-3, with D perhaps matching TRBD1 (6 bases). From germline, CDR1 is KGHSH and CDR2 LQKENI. V was clipped by 0 bases and J by 2 bases, with 9 bases between them. CDR3 size: 15 residues. CDR3 DNA sequence: TGTGCCAGCTCACCACCGAACAGGGCCACAGATACGCAGTATTTT. Translation gives CASSPPNRATDTQYF.

The V gene is TRBV5-1, the J gene TRBJ1-6; maybe TRBD1 (5 bases). The CDR3 is 15 amino acids. Germline V lookup: CDR1 SGHRS, CDR2 YFSETQ. V was shortened by 0 bases and J by 9 bases, with 13 bases between the two germline ends. CDR3 sequence: CASSLGGMAASPLHF. For the CDR3, the DNA is TGCGCCAGCAGCTTGGGGGGGATGGCCGCTTCACCCCTCCACTTT.

As regards this clonotype: One base away lies a much larger clone, so this may be a sequencing read error. V is TRBV10-3 and J is TRBJ2-7; 8 bases fit TRBD1. The end of the DNA aligns better with TRBJ2-1, so the J call may be wrong. CDR3 length: 16 amino acids. Germline CDR1 is ENHRY and CDR2 is SYGVKD. The DNA of the CDR3 is TGTGCCATCAGTGATCAGTTTGGGACAGGCATCTACGAGCAGTTCTTC. Residues: CAISDQFGTGIYEQFF.

Only a few counts were recorded for this clonotype. J is TRBJ1-5 and V is TRBV12-3 or TRBV12-4; TRBD1 agrees at 9 bases. Losses at the gene ends were 4 bases for V and 4 bases for J; bases not matched to a gene: 5. The CDR3 spans 15 residues. The chain's CDR3 is CASSWGQGKNQPQHF. CDR3 bases: TGTGCCAGCAGTTGGGGACAGGGAAAAAATCAGCCCCAGCATTTT.

The table lists this clonotype with a few counts. The CDR3 DNA sequence: TGTGCCAGCAGTTATCTGAGGACTAGCTACAATGAGCAGTTCTTC. Amino acids: CASSYLRTSYNEQFF. The chain combines TRBV6-2 or TRBV6-3 with TRBJ2-1, with 7 bases matching TRBD2. This CDR3 has 15 residues. V trimming: 3 bases; J trimming: 3 bases; junction bases outside the gene matches: 5. CDR1 is MNHEY, CDR2 SVGEGT, per germline.